This T cell receptor (beta chain) appears in the sequencing data of a study of Graves' ophthalmopathy and Graves' hyperthyroidism. Findings and limits, study-wide: Predictions made by the model for ophthalmopathy progression reached 70% to 71% sensitivity and roughly 79% specificity. Among thyroid clonotypes expanded above 0.001 frequency, most also appeared in blood.

TCR beta CDR3 regions were amplified from RNA transcripts. The first round was an RT-PCR with HTBI primers, and the second round was a multiplex PCR. In TCRdb, the multiplex PCR reads were re-called with MiXCR into one record per CDR3 protein. The repertoire holds 1 million to 1.3 million distinct CDR3 sequences, with approximately 35% as singletons. Hyperthyroidism patients, aged 18 to 65, were newly diagnosed, under 2 months' duration. The diagnosis was founded upon clinical symptoms, serum thyroxine, TRAb, thyroid ultrasound and orbital computed tomography. Germline CDR1 and CDR2: LNHNV and YYDKDF (reference sequence). The CDR3 totals 15 residues. Trimming removed 3 bases from V and 3 bases from J; junction bases left unmatched: 7. In this sample, this clonotype turned up once. The target antigen is unknown.

Input material: peripheral blood or thyroid tissue (not recorded which). The source is an adult man with Graves' hyperthyroidism. The V gene is TRBV15, the J gene TRBJ2-7; 8 bases are shared with TRBD1. The CDR3 coding sequence is TGTGCCACCAGCAGCAGCCGGGACAGGAGCTACGAGCAGTACTTC. Translating it yields CATSSSRDRSYEQYF.